This T cell receptor (beta chain) was documented in a study of identical twins (dated by TCRdb to 2016 to 2017). The study in broad terms: TCR alpha and beta repertoires from monozygotic twins, unrelated adults of various ages and cord blood were deep-sequenced to test whether fetal clonotypes persist. To rule out contamination, replicate twin experiments were performed at different times with different library preparation protocols.

All donors were healthy Caucasians. Three pairs of female monozygotic twins, all aged about 18 to 30 years, made up the twin cohort. Peripheral blood mononuclear cells were used as the source from which RNA for TCR libraries was isolated. General study outcomes and caveats: Compared with coincidental sharing between unrelated individuals, an excess of low generation-probability sequences was observed among out-of-frame TCR alpha sequences shared between twins. Because the same donors could not be followed over many years, the conclusions relied on cross-sectional statistical analysis. Fewer insertions were carried by abundant cord blood beta clonotypes; a weaker similar trend was observed in young adult naive repertoires, while no such trend was observed in memory repertoires. A weaker excess of twin sharing was found in beta out-of-frame sequences because the signal-to-noise ratio was lowered by fewer shared sequences. Zero-insertion analyses could be partly confounded by invariant T cells such as MAIT and iNKT, although diverse VJ usage argued against such confounding for most clonotypes. In monozygotic twins, recombination models systematically underestimated out-of-frame TCR alpha sharing, but the models matched the sharing seen between unrelated individuals.

Clipping removes 5 bases from V and 0 bases from J, with 5 as the unmatched junction base count. Inclusive of the bounding cysteine and phenylalanine, the CDR3 is 17 residues long. Of the read, only the CDR3 DNA is kept; its 51 bases are in frame from base 1. To note about this clonotype: This receptor's antigen is unknown. No clone much larger than this one lies a single base away; base qualities are absent.

Library prep was done by 5' RACE. The sequencer listed for this sample is Illumina HiSeq 2000. Template switching introduced a universal primer binding site; the final cDNA contained a unique molecular identifier, enabling accurate counting of TCR cDNA molecules. First-strand cDNA for TCR alpha and beta chains was synthesized from specific primers in the conserved constant-segment region. To control for contamination, every cDNA library was double barcoded, receiving both a SMART-Mk sample barcode and Illumina barcodes. TruSeq adapter sequences along with Illumina sample barcodes were introduced in two successive PCR steps. The TCR alpha and beta cDNA libraries were sequenced on the Illumina HiSeq platform using custom primers. In the paper's pipeline: MiGEC processed the raw reads to extract unique molecular identifiers, while MiXCR was used to determine the CDR3 positions. Recombination models were inferred per individual with the repgenHMM and IGoR tools using an EM algorithm. Shared clonotype analysis was performed with the tcR package in R, normalizing sharing by the product of cloneset sizes. To study raw recombination free of thymic and clonal selection effects, out-of-frame nonproductive sequences were analyzed. Clones were called with MiXCR by TCRdb after fastp trimmed the public reads at Q25, and only in-frame beta chains were retained. Identical CDR3 proteins give one entry, which carries the most common genes and DNA. The V and J calls shown here were made by TCRdb, not taken from the authors' results. The sample table holds 600,000 to 850,000 distinct CDR3 sequences, of which around a sixth were seen once. The ten largest clones take up around 13% of the sample.

This sample also belongs to another study, concerning T cells expressing NK-cell markers. Per the second study: TCR beta-chain repertoires were profiled in sorted CD3+CD56+NKG2C+, CD3+CD56+NKG2C- and CD3+CD56-NKG2C+ T-cell subsets from eight donors. Among the eight sequenced donors, seven were HCMV-seropositive and one was HCMV-seronegative. To restrict sorting to alphabetaTCR-expressing T cells, an anti-gammadeltaTCR antibody was added in several experiments. In over 5 donors, the dominant CD3+CD56+NKG2C+ clonotypes were among the top 10 CD8+ clonotypes and accounted for about 1.0-7.5% of CD8+ T cells. Those dominant clonotypes were again the most abundant among CD3+CD56-NKG2C+ cells in a handful of donors, at about 28.3-60.1%. Whether the expanded NKG2C-expressing T cell clones were specific for HCMV antigens remained unclear. All eight donors whose samples were sequenced were randomly selected healthy volunteers, three of them men and five women. HCMV-specific IgG was detected in serum with a commercial ELISA kit to determine HCMV serostatus. For about 6 donors, bulk peripheral blood T-cell repertoires were additionally sequenced from unsorted PBMC. MIGEC handled demultiplexing of the reads and grouping by UMI, while MiTCR was used to assemble and quantify clonotypes. To remove erroneous sequences, TCR cDNA sequences were retained only when supported by two or more reads. The tcR package was used for downstream repertoire analysis, and clonotypes were matched between fractions using CDR3 nucleotide sequence together with V segment. VDJmatch was used to annotate antigen specificity against VDJdb, with one amino acid substitution in CDR3 allowed.

The sequenced sample was PBMCs. The sequence joins TRBV12-3 or TRBV12-4 to TRBJ2-3; 13 middle bases align to TRBD2. The sequence was obtained from a woman under 30 in good health. The DNA sequence reads TGTGCCAGCAGTGGACTAGCGGGAGCTCTTAGCACAGATACGCAGTATTTT. It is translated as CASSGLAGALSTDTQYF.